This T cell receptor (beta chain) came from a study of blood T cell repertoires in COVID-19. Study background: Sources were T cells, B-cell-depleted T cells, or PBMCs; the material itself was cDNA or gDNA.

Assay used: immunoSEQ multiplex PCR; TCRdb lists only in-frame clones, some missing. The sample shows under 150,000 clones, around 80% of them seen only once. With respect to this clone: Mismatch with germline at one junction end may stem from a read error.

This CDR3 has 15 residues. Germline values: CDR1 MNHEY, CDR2 SVGAGI. This TCR was recovered from a man aged 80 or over with acute or convalescent COVID-19. The chain employs TRBV6-5 and TRBJ2-2; TRBD1 matches at 10 bases. What was sequenced was peripheral blood. As DNA, the CDR3 is TGTGCCACCAAGGGGACAGGGGAAGGACACGGGGGGCTGTTTTTT. Amino acids: CATKGTGEGHGGLFF.